The clone carrying this T cell receptor (beta chain) occurred a few times. No antigen is known for it. Via MiXCR, TCRdb re-called the reads, giving one row per CDR3 protein. This table holds about 530,000 distinct CDR3 sequences, more than 20% found once. The sample comes from a study of T cell repertoires in cytomegalovirus infection. Study-wide findings and caveats: HLA-C-restricted TCR beta clonotypes specific for CMV led the ex vivo response. The cumulative frequency of public TCR beta families identified carriers of CMV plus the relevant HLA.

Per the germline V gene, CDR1 is KGHDR and CDR2 is SFDVKD. V was clipped by 4 bases and J by 8 bases, with 22 bases between them. CDR3 length: 16 amino acids. The sequenced sample was PBMCs. This TCR came from a human donor in good health (CMV status not recorded). Some clones in this sample may be carry-over from other donors' samples. This chain joins TRBV24-1 and TRBJ1-2; D is perhaps TRBD1 (5 bases). This CDR3 reads CATSEAGDPPLRGYTF. CDR3 bases: TGTGCCACCAGTGAGGCTGGGGACCCCCCTCTAAGGGGCTACACCTTC.